The 11 T cell receptor beta chains in this list originate from one sample, sequenced in a study of T cells in Graves' hyperthyroidism and ophthalmopathy. Amplification yielded TCR beta CDR3 regions, with RNA transcripts as the source. The HTBI set primed first-round TCR CDR3 RT-PCR. A single record per CDR3 protein comes from TCRdb applying MiXCR to the multiplex PCR reads. The table shows 800,000 or so distinct CDR3 sequences, with roughly 40% occurring only once. Sequences were obtained from blood. Receptors were obtained from a man between 18 and 29 years old with Graves' hyperthyroidism.

A remark on this clonotype: Being one base from a much bigger clone, this may be a read error. The conserved phenylalanine or tryptophan is not found at the CDR3 terminus, so this likely reflects a read error. V gene TRBV7-9 combines with J gene TRBJ2-7; D perhaps matches TRBD1 (6 bases). The CDR3 length is 11 residues. Germline values: CDR1 SEHNR, CDR2 FQNEAQ (reference sequence). V was cut by 5 bases and J by 7 bases, with 9 bases left in between. CDR3 amino acids: CASSGGLEQYL. In DNA form, the CDR3 reads TGTGCCAGCAGCGGGGGCCTTGAGCAGTACTTA.

The V gene is TRBV6-5, the J gene TRBJ2-2, with D perhaps given as TRBD1 or TRBD2 (5 bases each). The V end lost 8 bases, the J end lost 4 bases, and 14 bases lay between the germline ends. Germline-derived CDR1 and CDR2 are MNHEY and SVGAGI. There are 14 residues in the CDR3. The CDR3 here is CASGSGTFTGELFF. DNA for the CDR3: TGTGCCAGCGGGTCCGGGACCTTCACCGGGGAGCTGTTTTTT.

Points on this clonotype: Its ends do not fully match the called genes, so a read error is possible. The chain has TRBV19 and TRBJ2-2; 10 bases agree with TRBD1. Germline CDR1 LNHDA, CDR2 SQIVND (reference sequence). This CDR3 comprises 14 residues. The chain's CDR3 is CASSIGTGVGELFF. DNA of the CDR3: TGTGCCAGCAGTATTGGGACAGGGGTCGGGGAGCTGTTTTTT.

DNA of the CDR3: TGTGCCTGGAGTCCGGGACAGGGGGACTACGAGCAGTACTTC. Translation: CAWSPGQGDYEQYF. The gene calls are TRBV25-1 and TRBJ2-7, with TRBD1 matching 11 bases. CDR1 MGHDK and CDR2 SYGVNS come from the germline V gene. The V gene end was trimmed by 11 bases and the J gene end by 3 bases; junction bases not matched to a gene: 9. The CDR3 sequence is 14 residues long.

The chain couples TRBV12-3 or TRBV12-4 to TRBJ1-5, with D possibly matching TRBD1 (5 bases). The CDR3 is 15 amino acids. Deletions cut 2 bases from V and 3 bases from J, with 11 bases between. The CDR3 DNA is TGTGCCAGCAGTTTACGGGGGGAGAACAATCAGCCCCAGCATTTT. Translation: CASSLRGENNQPQHF.

Here the CDR3 reads CSGILQGLLHF. In DNA, the CDR3 is TGCAGTGGTATCCTCCAGGGGCTCCTCCACTTT. The V gene is TRBV20-1, the J gene TRBJ1-6, with D maybe TRBD1 (6 bases). This CDR3 spans 11 amino acids. The ends were cut back, 7 bases at V and 15 bases at J, with 16 bases in the middle. CDR1 and CDR2 from the germline V gene are DFQATT and SNEGSKA (reference sequence).

The chain uses TRBV5-8 and TRBJ1-2; 7 positions agree with TRBD1. CDR1 and CDR2 (germline): SGHTS, YDEGEE. The V segment lost 4 bases and the J segment 4 bases; nucleotides outside the gene matches: 7. The CDR3 is 14 residues long. The CDR3 protein is CASSDRTGGYGYTF. As DNA, the CDR3 is TGTGCCAGCAGCGATCGGACAGGCGGCTATGGCTACACCTTC.

The chain couples TRBV11-2 to TRBJ2-7; 7 nucleotides align to TRBD1. This CDR3 comprises 14 residues. Germline assignment: CDR1 SGHAT and CDR2 FQNNGV. V dropped 6 bases and J dropped 1; count of bases not matched to a gene: 6. The CDR3 loop reads CASSLQGRSYEQYF. CDR3 DNA sequence: TGTGCCAGCAGTTTACAGGGGCGGTCCTACGAGCAGTACTTC.

This clonotype was counted at least ten times. V is TRBV24-1 and J is TRBJ2-5, with TRBD2 identical over 8 bases. This CDR3 comprises 15 residues. V lost 4 bases to trimming and J lost 3 bases; unmatched junction nucleotides: 6. Germline V CDR1 and CDR2: KGHDR, SFDVKD. The CDR3 reads CATSDRIAGKETQYF. The DNA of the CDR3 is TGTGCCACCAGTGACCGAATAGCGGGAAAAGAGACCCAGTACTTC.

This clonotype was observed a few times. CDR3 sequence reads: CASSLNPGQGPKTF. CDR3 sequence (DNA): TGTGCCAGCAGCTTGAACCCGGGACAGGGACCAAAAACCTTC. The chain has TRBV5-4 and TRBJ1-2, with TRBD1 matching over 9 bases. The junction had 12 bases not matched to a gene; V was cut back by 1 base and J by 14 bases. The CDR3 is 14 amino acids. The germline V gene has CDR1 SGHNT and CDR2 YYREEE (reference sequence).

Only one count was recorded for this clonotype. The chain employs TRBV2 and TRBJ2-7, with TRBD2 as a possible D gene (5 bases). Germline V CDR1 and CDR2: SNHLY, FYNNEI. This CDR3 region has 16 residues. The V and J ends lost 0 bases and 2 bases respectively, with 14 bases between them. The CDR3 region has the DNA TGTGCCAGCAGTGAAGCCCGTCACTCGGAGGCCTACGAGCAGTACTTC. It is translated as CASSEARHSEAYEQYF.